A selection of T cell receptor beta chains follows, all from one sample in a study of T cells in Graves' hyperthyroidism and ophthalmopathy. TCRdb used MiXCR to reprocess the multiplex PCR reads, holding one entry per CDR3 protein. Of over 350,000 distinct CDR3 sequences listed, roughly 14% are singletons. The sample was blood. The receptors were gathered from a man in his late teens or twenties with Graves' ophthalmopathy. The CDR3 runs from the conserved cysteine through the conserved F or W. A D gene is named only where the DNA matches it firmly. Some rows have no size entry. The others give once, few or many, or a class for an expanded clone.

TRBJ1-6 . . TRBV14 CASSQGAGLDRGSYNSPLHF TGTGCCAGCAGCCAAGGAGCAGGGTTGGATCGTGGCTCCTATAATTCACCCCTCCACTTT
TRBJ2-3 TRBD2 many TRBV3-1 CASSQGGSGIDTQYF TGTGCCAGCAGCCAAGGCGGGAGTGGGATAGATACGCAGTATTTT
TRBJ1-3 TRBD1 . TRBV20-1 CSALQGAGNTIYF TGCAGTGCCCTACAGGGGGCAGGAAACACCATATATTTT
TRBJ2-5 . . TRBV24-1 CATSDGLAQETQYF TGTGCCACCAGTGATGGGCTAGCCCAAGAGACCCAGTACTTC
TRBJ2-5 . many TRBV6-1 CASNIQGLQETQYF TGTGCCAGCAACATCCAGGGCCTCCAAGAGACCCAGTACTTC
TRBJ1-4 . few TRBV3-1 CASSQEPWSRNEKLFF TGTGCCAGCAGCCAAGAACCTTGGAGTCGTAATGAAAAACTGTTTTTT
TRBJ1-6 . many TRBV11-3 CASSTSGGYSPLHF TGTGCCAGCAGCACCTCTGGGGGTTATTCACCCCTCCACTTT
TRBJ2-7 TRBD1 many TRBV11-2 CASSLEGTGVGQYF TGTGCCAGCAGCTTAGAGGGGACAGGGGTTGGGCAGTACTTC
TRBJ2-4 . many TRBV7-3 CASSLTLGTNRNIQYF TGTGCCAGCAGCTTAACCCTCGGGACGAATCGGAACATTCAGTACTTC
TRBJ1-1 . many TRBV20-1 CSASWGDTEAFF TGCAGTGCTAGTTGGGGGGACACTGAAGCTTTCTTT
TRBJ2-7 . . TRBV20-1 CSARGDHHEQYF TGCAGTGCTAGAGGTGACCACCACGAGCAGTACTTC
TRBJ2-7 TRBD1 many TRBV20-1 CSVRTGVTGEQYF TGCAGTGTCAGGACAGGGGTTACTGGGGAGCAGTACTTC
TRBJ2-7 . many TRBV2 CASSTPEPYEQYF TGTGCCAGCAGTACACCGGAGCCCTACGAGCAGTACTTC
TRBJ2-7 . many TRBV6-1 CASSEYAIGSYEQYF TGTGCCAGCAGTGAATACGCCATAGGGTCCTACGAGCAGTACTTC
TRBJ2-7 TRBD1 many TRBV7-2 CASTRKDRGPYEQYF TGTGCCAGCACCCGAAAGGACAGGGGACCCTACGAGCAGTACTTC
TRBJ2-1 . . TRBV10-2 CASSEQMSSYNEQFF TGCGCCAGCAGTGAACAGATGAGCTCCTACAATGAGCAGTTCTTC
TRBJ2-2 TRBD2 many TRBV5-1 CASSLGLAGVLNTGELFF TGCGCCAGCAGCTTGGGACTAGCGGGGGTCCTAAACACCGGGGAGCTGTTTTTT
TRBJ2-7 TRBD2 many TRBV5-8 CASSLGTSSEQYF TGTGCCAGCAGCTTGGGGACTAGTTCCGAGCAGTACTTC
TRBJ1-1 . many TRBV7-9 CASSLVEGYTEAFF TGTGCCAGCAGCTTGGTCGAGGGTTACACTGAAGCTTTCTTT
TRBJ2-2 . few TRBV5-1 CASSQIGAGELFF TGCGCCAGCAGCCAAATAGGGGCCGGGGAGCTGTTTTTT
TRBJ2-7 . many TRBV10-3 CAISESGGEQYF TGTGCCATCAGTGAGTCAGGCGGCGAGCAGTACTTC
TRBJ1-5 TRBD1 many TRBV27 CASRKHRGGSNQPQHF TGTGCCAGCAGAAAACACAGGGGTGGGAGCAATCAGCCCCAGCATTTT
TRBJ2-4 . many TRBV4-2 CASMDRGYPLAKNIQYF TGTGCCAGCATGGATAGGGGTTACCCTTTAGCCAAAAACATTCAGTACTTC
TRBJ2-1 . many TRBV2 CASSSGQALHNEQFF TGTGCCAGCAGTTCCGGACAAGCCCTACACAATGAGCAGTTCTTC
TRBJ2-3 TRBD2 many TRBV10-2 CASSFQPPGLATDTQYF TGCGCCAGCAGTTTTCAGCCTCCGGGACTAGCCACAGATACGCAGTATTTT
TRBJ2-4 . . TRBV2 CASSEAGQGNIQYF TGTGCCAGCAGTGAAGCGGGACAAGGAAACATTCAGTACTTC